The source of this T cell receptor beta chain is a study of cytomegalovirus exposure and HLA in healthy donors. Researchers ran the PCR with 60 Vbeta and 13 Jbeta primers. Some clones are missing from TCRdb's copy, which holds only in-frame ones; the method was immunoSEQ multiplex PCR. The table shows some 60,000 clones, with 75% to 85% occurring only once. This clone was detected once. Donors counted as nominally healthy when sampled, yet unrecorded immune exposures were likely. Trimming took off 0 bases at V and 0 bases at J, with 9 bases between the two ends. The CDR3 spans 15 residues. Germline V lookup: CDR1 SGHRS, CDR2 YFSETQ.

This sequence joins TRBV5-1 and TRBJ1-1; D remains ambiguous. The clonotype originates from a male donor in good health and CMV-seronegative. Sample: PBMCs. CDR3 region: CASSLDGSVNTEAFF. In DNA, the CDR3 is TGCGCCAGCAGCTTGGATGGCAGCGTGAACACTGAAGCTTTCTTT.